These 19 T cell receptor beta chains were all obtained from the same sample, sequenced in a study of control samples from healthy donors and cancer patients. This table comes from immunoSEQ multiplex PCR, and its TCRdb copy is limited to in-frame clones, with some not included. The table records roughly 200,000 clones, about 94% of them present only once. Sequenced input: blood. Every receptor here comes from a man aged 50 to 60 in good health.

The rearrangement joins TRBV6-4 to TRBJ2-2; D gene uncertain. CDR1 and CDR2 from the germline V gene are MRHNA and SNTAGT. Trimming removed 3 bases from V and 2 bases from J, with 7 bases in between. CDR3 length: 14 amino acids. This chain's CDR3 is CASSEVVNTGELFF. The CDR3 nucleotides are TGTGCCAGCAGTGAGGTAGTAAACACCGGGGAGCTGTTTTTT.

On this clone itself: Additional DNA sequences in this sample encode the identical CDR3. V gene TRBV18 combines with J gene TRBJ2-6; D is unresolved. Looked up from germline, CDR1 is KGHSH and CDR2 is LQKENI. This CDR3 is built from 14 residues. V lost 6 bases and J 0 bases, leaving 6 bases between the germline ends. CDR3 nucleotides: TGTGCCAGCTCGCAGGACTCTGGGGCCAACGTCCTGACTTTC. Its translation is CASSQDSGANVLTF.

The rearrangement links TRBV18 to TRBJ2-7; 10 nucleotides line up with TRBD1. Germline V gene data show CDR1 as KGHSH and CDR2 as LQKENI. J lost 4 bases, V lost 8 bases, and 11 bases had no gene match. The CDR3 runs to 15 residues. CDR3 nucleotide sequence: TGTGCCAGCGCATACCGGGACAGGGGAAATTACGAGCAGTACGTC. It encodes CASAYRDRGNYEQYV.

CDR3 loop: CASSFRQTGKSSPLHF. In DNA, the CDR3 is TGTGCCAGCAGCTTTCGCCAAACAGGAAAGAGTTCACCCCTCCACTTT. The chain recombines TRBV7-9 with TRBJ1-6; perhaps TRBD1 as D (5 bases). The CDR3 spans 16 residues. Per germline, CDR1 SEHNR and CDR2 FQNEAQ (reference sequence). The ends were cut back, 3 bases at V and 9 bases at J, with 18 bases in the middle.

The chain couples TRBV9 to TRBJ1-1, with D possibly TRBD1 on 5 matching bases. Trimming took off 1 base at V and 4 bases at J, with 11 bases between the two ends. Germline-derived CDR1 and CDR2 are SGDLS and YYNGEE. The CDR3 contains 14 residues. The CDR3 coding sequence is TGTGCCAGCAGCGTACAGGGAACGGGCACTGAAGCTTTCTTT. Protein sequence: CASSVQGTGTEAFF.

The chain's CDR3 is CATSRDREINYGYTF. Here the CDR3 DNA reads TGTGCCACCAGCAGAGATCGGGAGATAAACTATGGCTACACCTTC. V is TRBV15 and J is TRBJ1-2; D unresolved. Germline CDR1 reads LNHNV; CDR2 reads YYDKDF (reference sequence). V was pared by 0 bases and J by 2 bases, with 10 bases between. The CDR3 has 15 amino acids.

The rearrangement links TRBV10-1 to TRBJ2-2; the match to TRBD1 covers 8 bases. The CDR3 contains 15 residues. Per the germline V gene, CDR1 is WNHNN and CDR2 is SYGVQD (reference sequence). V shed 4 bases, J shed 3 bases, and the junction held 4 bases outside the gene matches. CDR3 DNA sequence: TGCGCCAGCAGTGGGACAGGGATGGACACCGGGGAGCTGTTTTTT. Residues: CASSGTGMDTGELFF.

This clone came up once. CDR3 nucleotide sequence: TGCGCCAGCAGCTTCGGACAGGGGAACACTGAAGCTTTCTTT. This encodes CASSFGQGNTEAFF. The chain combines TRBV5-1 with TRBJ1-1; 8 bases are shared with TRBD1. There are 14 residues in the CDR3. Germline V gene sequence: CDR1 SGHRS, CDR2 YFSETQ. V lost 2 bases and J lost 1; bases outside the gene matches: 1.

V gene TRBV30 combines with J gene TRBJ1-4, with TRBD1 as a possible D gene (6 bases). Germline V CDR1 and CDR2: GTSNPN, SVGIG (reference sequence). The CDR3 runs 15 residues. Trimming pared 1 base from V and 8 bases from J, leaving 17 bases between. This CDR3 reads CAWSAYREMEEKLFF. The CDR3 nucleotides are TGTGCCTGGAGTGCATACAGGGAGATGGAAGAAAAACTGTTTTTT.

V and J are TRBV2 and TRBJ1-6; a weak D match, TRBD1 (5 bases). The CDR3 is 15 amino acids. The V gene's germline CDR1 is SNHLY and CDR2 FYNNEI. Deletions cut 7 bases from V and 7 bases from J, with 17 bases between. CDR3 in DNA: TGTGCCAGCACCATCGGGACCTCGGGGAATTCACCCCTCCACTTT. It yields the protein CASTIGTSGNSPLHF.

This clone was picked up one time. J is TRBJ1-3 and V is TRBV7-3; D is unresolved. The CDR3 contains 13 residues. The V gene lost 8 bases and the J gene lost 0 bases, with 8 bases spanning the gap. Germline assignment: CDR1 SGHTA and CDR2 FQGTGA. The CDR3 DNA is TGTGCCAGCGGCGAGGGCTCTGGAAACACCATATATTTT. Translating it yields CASGEGSGNTIYF.

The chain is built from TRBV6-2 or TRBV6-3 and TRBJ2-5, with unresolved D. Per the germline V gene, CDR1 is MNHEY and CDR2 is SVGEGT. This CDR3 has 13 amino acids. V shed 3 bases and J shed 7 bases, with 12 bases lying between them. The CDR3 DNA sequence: TGTGCCAGCAGTTATGGGCTGCTTGGGACCCAGTACTTC. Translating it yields CASSYGLLGTQYF.

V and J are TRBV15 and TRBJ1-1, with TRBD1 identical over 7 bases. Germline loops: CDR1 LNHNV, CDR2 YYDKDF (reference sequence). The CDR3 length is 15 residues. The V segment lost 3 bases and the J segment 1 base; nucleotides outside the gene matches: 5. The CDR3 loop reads CATSRGGQPNTEAFF. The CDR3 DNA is TGTGCCACCAGCAGGGGGGGACAGCCGAACACTGAAGCTTTCTTT.

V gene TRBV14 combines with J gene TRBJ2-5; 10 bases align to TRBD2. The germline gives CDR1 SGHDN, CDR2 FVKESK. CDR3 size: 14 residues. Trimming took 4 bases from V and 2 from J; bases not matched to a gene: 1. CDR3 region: CASSLLAGQETQYF. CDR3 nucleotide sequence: TGTGCCAGCAGCCTACTAGCGGGGCAAGAGACCCAGTACTTC. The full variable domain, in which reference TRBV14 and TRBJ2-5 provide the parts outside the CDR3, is EAGVTQFPSHSVIEKGQTVTLRCDPISGHDNLYWYRRVMGKEIKFLLHFVKESKQDESGMPNNRFLAERTGGTYSTLKVQPAELEDSGVYFCASSLLAGQETQYFGPGTRLLVL.

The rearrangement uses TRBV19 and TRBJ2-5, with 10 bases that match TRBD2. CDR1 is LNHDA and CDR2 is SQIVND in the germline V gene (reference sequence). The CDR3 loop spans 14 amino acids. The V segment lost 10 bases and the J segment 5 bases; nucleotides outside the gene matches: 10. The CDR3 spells CATAERGGFETQYF. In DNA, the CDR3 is TGTGCCACCGCCGAGCGGGGGGGCTTTGAGACCCAGTACTTC.

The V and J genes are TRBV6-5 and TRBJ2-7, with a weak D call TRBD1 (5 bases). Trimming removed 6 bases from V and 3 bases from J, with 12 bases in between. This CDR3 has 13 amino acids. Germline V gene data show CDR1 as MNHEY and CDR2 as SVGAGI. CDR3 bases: TGTGCCAGCAGCCCCGGACACCTCTACGAGCAGTACTTC. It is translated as CASSPGHLYEQYF.

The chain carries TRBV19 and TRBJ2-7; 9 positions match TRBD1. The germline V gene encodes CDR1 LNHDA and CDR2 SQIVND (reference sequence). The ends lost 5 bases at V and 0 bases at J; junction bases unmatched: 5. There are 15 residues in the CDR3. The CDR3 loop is CASSGTGTFSYEQYF. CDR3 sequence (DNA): TGTGCCAGTAGTGGGACAGGGACCTTCTCCTACGAGCAGTACTTC. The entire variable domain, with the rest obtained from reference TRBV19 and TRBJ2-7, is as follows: DGGITQSPKYLFRKEGQNVTLSCEQNLNHDAMYWYRQDPGQGLRLIYYSQIVNDFQKGDIAEGYSVSREKKESFPLTVTSAQKNPTAFYLCASSGTGTFSYEQYFGPGTRLTVT.

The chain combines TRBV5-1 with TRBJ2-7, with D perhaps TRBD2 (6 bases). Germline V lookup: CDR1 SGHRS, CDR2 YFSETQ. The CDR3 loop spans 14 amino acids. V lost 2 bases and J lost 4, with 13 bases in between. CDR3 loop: CASSFSGGRYEQYF. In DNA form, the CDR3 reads TGCGCCAGCAGCTTTTCCGGGGGAAGGTACGAGCAGTACTTC.

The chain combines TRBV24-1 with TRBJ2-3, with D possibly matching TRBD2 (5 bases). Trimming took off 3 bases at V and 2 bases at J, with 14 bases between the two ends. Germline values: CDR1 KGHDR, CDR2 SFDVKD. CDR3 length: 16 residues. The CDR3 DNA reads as TGTGCCACCAGTGATCCGGACCCTAGCACCACAGATACGCAGTATTTT. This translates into CATSDPDPSTTDTQYF.